A selection of T cell receptor beta chains follows, all from one sample in a study of graft-versus-host responses after intestinal transplantation. Measured with immunoSEQ multiplex PCR; TCRdb has only the in-frame clones, and not every one. The table records about 14,000 clones, approximately 30% of them present only once. This specimen consisted of alloreactive CD8+ T cells from a mixed lymphocyte reaction culture, obtained before intestinal transplant. These TCRs come from a human patient who received an intestinal transplant. Each CDR3 is given with its conserved first and last residue. A D gene is named only where the DNA matches it firmly. A clone size is listed for some rows: how often the clone was seen (once, few, many), or a class if it is expanded.

>TRBJ2-5|NA|TRBV29-1|TRBD2
CSVEDRASGQETQYF
TGCAGCGTTGAAGATCGGGCTAGCGGACAAGAGACCCAGTACTTC
>TRBJ2-7|NA|TRBV4-3|NA
CASSQDLGPGREQYF
TGCGCCAGCAGCCAAGATTTGGGTCCGGGTAGGGAGCAGTACTTC
>TRBJ2-5|NA|TRBV10-3|NA
CAISGGAGETQYF
TGTGCCATCAGCGGCGGGGCAGGGGAGACCCAGTACTTC
>TRBJ2-7|NA|TRBV10-2|NA
CASSLGDEQYF
TGCGCCAGCAGCTTAGGGGACGAGCAGTACTTC
>TRBJ2-3|NA|TRBV18|NA
CASSPPDSSTDTQYF
TGTGCCAGCTCACCACCGGACAGCAGCACAGATACGCAGTATTTT
>TRBJ1-2|NA|TRBV30|TRBD1
CAWGQGAFGYTF
TGTGCCTGGGGACAGGGGGCCTTTGGCTACACCTTC
>TRBJ2-1|few|TRBV29-1|TRBD2
CSVEGSGTSGGIGDEQFF
TGCAGCGTTGAAGGTTCAGGGACTAGCGGGGGAATTGGCGATGAGCAGTTCTTC
>TRBJ2-5|NA|TRBV5-1|NA
CASRLSTGKETQYF
TGCGCCAGCAGATTATCCACGGGAAAAGAGACCCAGTACTTC
>TRBJ1-1|few|TRBV6-6|NA
CASSPGRHTEAFF
TGTGCCAGCAGCCCGGGGAGGCACACTGAAGCTTTCTTT
>TRBJ2-7|few|TRBV11-2|TRBD1
CASSSGPGGGYEQYF
TGTGCCAGCAGCTCCGGCCCAGGGGGCGGCTACGAGCAGTACTTC
>TRBJ1-1|NA|TRBV11-2|NA
CASSLERGISEAFF
TGTGCCAGCAGCTTGGAAAGGGGCATCTCTGAAGCTTTCTTT
>TRBJ1-2|NA|TRBV9|NA
CASSVGGPYGYTF
TGTGCCAGCAGCGTAGGGGGGCCGTATGGCTACACCTTC
>TRBJ2-7|few|TRBV19|TRBD1
CASSLGTGGYEQYF
TGTGCCAGTAGTCTGGGGACAGGTGGCTACGAGCAGTACTTC
>TRBJ2-1|NA|TRBV27|TRBD2
CASSSGTSGTYNEQFF
TGTGCCAGCAGTTCCGGGACTAGCGGAACCTACAATGAGCAGTTCTTC
>TRBJ2-7|NA|TRBV9|NA
CASSVGGSVYEQYF
TGTGCCAGCAGCGTAGGAGGCTCGGTCTACGAGCAGTACTTC
>TRBJ1-1|NA|TRBV7-9|NA
CASSLGGDTEAFF
TGTGCCAGCAGCTTGGGGGGGGATACTGAAGCTTTCTTT
>TRBJ2-7|NA|TRBV27|NA
CASSNQGSYEQYF
TGTGCCAGCAGCAACCAGGGCTCCTACGAGCAGTACTTC
>TRBJ2-7|NA|TRBV27|TRBD1
CASSSGTGGVDEQYF
TGTGCCAGCAGTTCCGGGACAGGGGGAGTCGACGAGCAGTACTTC
>TRBJ2-7|few|TRBV29-1|TRBD1
CSVETGTGYEQYF
TGCAGCGTAGAAACCGGGACAGGCTACGAGCAGTACTTC
>TRBJ2-1|NA|TRBV5-6|TRBD2
CASSFERTSEWNEQFF
TGTGCCAGCAGCTTTGAAAGGACTAGCGAATGGAATGAGCAGTTCTTC
>TRBJ1-2|NA|TRBV7-9|NA
CASSHLGGVDYGYTF
TGTGCCAGCAGCCACCTTGGAGGGGTGGACTATGGCTACACCTTC
>TRBJ1-3|NA|TRBV29-1|TRBD1
CSVETGGGNTIYF
TGCAGCGTGGAAACAGGGGGTGGAAACACCATATATTTT
>TRBJ1-3|few|TRBV21-1|NA
CASSKSGSGNTIYF
TGTGCCAGCAGCAAAAGCGGATCCGGAAACACCATATATTTT
>TRBJ2-7|few|TRBV6-6|TRBD1
CASSYSRTGPSYEQYF
TGTGCCAGCAGTTACTCTAGGACAGGGCCATCCTACGAGCAGTACTTC
>TRBJ1-2|few|TRBV19|NA
CASTQVWTDYGYTF
TGTGCCAGTACACAAGTGTGGACAGACTATGGCTACACCTTC
>TRBJ1-1|few|TRBV14|TRBD1
CASSQGQGARTEAFF
TGTGCCAGCAGCCAAGGCCAGGGGGCCCGCACTGAAGCTTTCTTT
>TRBJ2-5|few|TRBV7-6|TRBD2
CASSSTSGVQETQYF
TGTGCCAGCAGCTCGACTAGCGGGGTCCAAGAGACCCAGTACTTC
>TRBJ2-5|NA|TRBV7-8|TRBD2
CASSLAERGAFDETQYF
TGTGCCAGCAGCTTAGCGGAGCGGGGGGCTTTTGATGAGACCCAGTACTTC
>TRBJ2-7|few|TRBV5-6|TRBD1
CASSFSMDRGHEQYF
TGTGCCAGCAGCTTTAGCATGGACAGGGGTCACGAGCAGTACTTC
>TRBJ1-1|few|TRBV7-9|TRBD1
CASSLAWDRGTEAFF
TGTGCCAGCAGCTTAGCCTGGGACAGGGGCACTGAAGCTTTCTTT
>TRBJ2-2|NA|TRBV4-1|TRBD2
CASSHPRDYQNGNTGELFF
TGCGCCAGCAGCCATCCCCGGGACTACCAGAACGGGAACACCGGGGAGCTGTTTTTT
>TRBJ1-1|NA|TRBV18|NA
CASSRARRTEAFF
TGTGCCAGCTCACGGGCACGAAGGACTGAAGCTTTCTTT
>TRBJ1-1|NA|TRBV19|NA
CASSIPPGNTEAFF
TGTGCCAGTAGTATACCCCCGGGGAACACTGAAGCTTTCTTT
>TRBJ1-2|few|TRBV11-2|TRBD1
CASSFGQGAGGYGYTF
TGTGCCAGCAGTTTTGGACAGGGGGCGGGGGGGTATGGCTACACCTTC
>TRBJ2-7|NA|TRBV29-1|NA
CSVDLEGGNYEQYF
TGCAGCGTTGACCTAGAGGGCGGAAACTACGAGCAGTACTTC
>TRBJ2-3|few|TRBV7-9|NA
CASSFLGTDTQYF
TGTGCCAGCAGCTTTCTTGGCACAGATACGCAGTATTTT
>TRBJ1-1|NA|TRBV4-3|NA
CASSQDGGGGGYTEAFF
TGCGCCAGCAGCCAAGATGGCGGGGGAGGGGGTTACACTGAAGCTTTCTTT
>TRBJ2-7|NA|TRBV11-3|NA
CASSFTYEQYF
TGTGCCAGCAGCTTCACCTACGAGCAGTACTTC
>TRBJ2-1|NA|TRBV21-1|NA
CASSKADSIHYNEQFF
TGTGCCAGCAGCAAAGCAGACTCCATCCACTACAATGAGCAGTTCTTC
>TRBJ1-1|few|TRBV11-3|TRBD1
CASSLDRDRGQGEAFF
TGTGCCAGCAGCTTAGACCGAGACAGGGGGCAAGGTGAAGCTTTCTTT
>TRBJ2-7|NA|TRBV10-3|NA
CAIMGLDSYEQYF
TGTGCCATCATGGGGCTAGACTCCTACGAGCAGTACTTC
>TRBJ1-5|NA|TRBV15|NA
CATSRAGMGHQPQHF
TGTGCCACCAGCAGAGCAGGGATGGGGCATCAGCCCCAGCATTTT